A selection of T cell receptor beta chains follows, all from one sample in a study of blood T cells in healthy people across ages. In TCRdb, the 5' RACE reads were re-called with MiXCR into one record per CDR3 protein. The sample has under 2,000,000 distinct CDR3 sequences, roughly 50% seen once; the top ten hold around 2.1%. Sequencing was done on a sample of blood. Receptors originate from a woman aged 40-49 years in good health. The CDR3 runs from the conserved cysteine through the conserved F or W. The D gene is left open where the match is weak. Expanded clones get a size class; other rows say once, few or many, or leave the size out.

D: NA; size: NA; V: TRBV29-1; J: TRBJ1-5; length: 13; CDR3: CSVADSRNQPQHF; DNA: TGCAGCGTTGCCGACAGCCGCAATCAGCCCCAGCATTTT
D: NA; size: NA; V: TRBV6-6; J: TRBJ1-1; length: 12; CDR3: CASTQLESEAFF; DNA: TGTGCCAGCACCCAATTGGAGTCTGAAGCTTTCTTT
D: NA; size: NA; V: TRBV4-3; J: TRBJ2-1; length: 13; CDR3: CASGQDEATDQFF; DNA: TGCGCCAGCGGCCAAGATGAAGCGACAGACCAGTTCTTC
D: TRBD1; size: NA; V: TRBV4-2; J: TRBJ1-5; length: 15; CDR3: CASSQVRGQNQPQHF; DNA: TGTGCCAGCAGCCAAGTCAGGGGGCAAAATCAGCCCCAGCATTTT
D: NA; size: NA; V: TRBV6-5; J: TRBJ2-6; length: 16; CDR3: CASSYTELSGANVLTF; DNA: TGTGCCAGCAGTTACACAGAGTTATCTGGGGCCAACGTCCTGACTTTC
D: NA; size: NA; V: TRBV7-2; J: TRBJ1-1; length: 13; CDR3: CASSPPPNTEAFF; DNA: TGTGCCAGCAGCCCGCCACCGAACACTGAAGCTTTCTTT
D: TRBD2; size: few; V: TRBV20-1; J: TRBJ2-1; length: 14; CDR3: CSARLAGGSNEQFF; DNA: TGCAGTGCGAGACTAGCGGGGGGCTCAAATGAGCAGTTCTTC
D: NA; size: NA; V: TRBV6-2/TRBV6-3; J: TRBJ2-3; length: 14; CDR3: CASSRLLYTDTQYF; DNA: TGTGCCAGCAGCCGACTACTCTACACAGATACGCAGTATTTT
D: TRBD1; size: few; V: TRBV9; J: TRBJ1-6; length: 14; CDR3: CASSTRDSLSPLHF; DNA: TGTGCCAGCAGCACCCGGGACAGTCTTTCACCCCTCCACTTT
D: TRBD2; size: NA; V: TRBV5-1; J: TRBJ2-1; length: 14; CDR3: CASFSGGSYNEQFF; DNA: TGCGCCAGCTTTAGCGGGGGGTCCTACAATGAGCAGTTCTTC
D: TRBD2; size: few; V: TRBV25-1; J: TRBJ2-5; length: 13; CDR3: CASLGLAYETQYF; DNA: TGTGCCAGCCTTGGACTAGCATATGAGACCCAGTACTTC
D: NA; size: NA; V: TRBV20-1; J: TRBJ1-6; length: 16; CDR3: CSATSWRGSYNSPLHF; DNA: TGCAGTGCCACTTCCTGGAGAGGGTCGTACAATTCACCCCTCCACTTT
D: NA; size: NA; V: TRBV6-2/TRBV6-3; J: TRBJ2-4; length: 13; CDR3: CASSSRTLLLEYF; DNA: TGTGCCAGCAGTAGCCGGACTTTGTTACTCGAGTACTTC
D: NA; size: NA; V: TRBV7-2; J: TRBJ1-1; length: 15; CDR3: CASSLAGDPNTEAFF; DNA: TGTGCCAGCAGCTTAGCTGGGGACCCAAACACTGAAGCTTTCTTT
D: NA; size: few; V: TRBV12-3/TRBV12-4; J: TRBJ1-2; length: 12; CDR3: CASKFRPGGYTF; DNA: TGTGCCAGCAAATTCCGTCCGGGGGGCTACACCTTC
D: TRBD1; size: few; V: TRBV28; J: TRBJ2-5; length: 15; CDR3: CASSSGGGGIETQYF; DNA: TGTGCCAGCAGTTCAGGGGGCGGAGGAATCGAGACCCAGTACTTC
D: NA; size: few; V: TRBV7-2; J: TRBJ2-4; length: 16; CDR3: CASSLGLLGGMDIQYF; DNA: TGTGCCAGCAGCTTAGGCCTCCTTGGGGGAATGGACATTCAGTACTTC
D: TRBD2; size: NA; V: TRBV20-1; J: TRBJ2-3; length: 14; CDR3: CSTRLAGGRDTQYF; DNA: TGCAGCACTAGACTAGCGGGGGGTCGGGATACGCAGTATTTT
D: NA; size: NA; V: TRBV2; J: TRBJ2-1; length: 17; CDR3: CAREHPDVMWGNNEQFF; DNA: TGTGCCAGAGAGCACCCAGACGTAATGTGGGGGAACAATGAGCAGTTCTTC
D: NA; size: NA; V: TRBV28; J: TRBJ2-3; length: 17; CDR3: CASSPSIGGGFTDTQYF; DNA: TGTGCCAGCAGTCCCTCCATAGGAGGGGGATTCACAGATACGCAGTATTTT
D: NA; size: many; V: TRBV4-2; J: TRBJ2-5; length: 12; CDR3: CASSQEGGTQYF; DNA: TGTGCCAGCAGCCAAGAAGGGGGGACCCAGTACTTC
D: NA; size: few; V: TRBV20-1; J: TRBJ1-2; length: 12; CDR3: CSAREGLYGYTF; DNA: TGCAGTGCTAGAGAGGGGCTCTATGGCTACACCTTC
D: NA; size: NA; V: TRBV4-1; J: TRBJ2-3; length: 16; CDR3: CASSQALTGSPRTQYF; DNA: TGCGCCAGCAGCCAAGCTCTCACAGGGAGCCCTCGAACGCAGTATTTT
D: TRBD2; size: few; V: TRBV5-1; J: TRBJ2-1; length: 14; CDR3: CASSFYGLDNEQFF; DNA: TGCGCCAGCAGCTTTTACGGACTAGACAATGAGCAGTTCTTC
D: NA; size: few; V: TRBV5-1; J: TRBJ1-2; length: 15; CDR3: CASSWGTRSSYGYTF; DNA: TGCGCCAGCAGCTGGGGAACGCGCTCCTCCTATGGCTACACCTTC
D: NA; size: few; V: TRBV5-1; J: TRBJ2-3; length: 15; CDR3: CASSLSGATTDTQYF; DNA: TGCGCCAGCAGCTTATCGGGGGCCACCACAGATACGCAGTATTTT
D: NA; size: NA; V: TRBV5-1; J: TRBJ2-2; length: 16; CDR3: CASSLGLTLNTGELFF; DNA: TGCGCCAGCAGCTTGGGACTAACACTTAACACCGGGGAGCTGTTTTTT
D: NA; size: NA; V: TRBV5-6; J: TRBJ2-3; length: 12; CDR3: CASSRPVDTQYF; DNA: TGTGCCAGCAGCCGACCGGTGGATACGCAGTATTTT